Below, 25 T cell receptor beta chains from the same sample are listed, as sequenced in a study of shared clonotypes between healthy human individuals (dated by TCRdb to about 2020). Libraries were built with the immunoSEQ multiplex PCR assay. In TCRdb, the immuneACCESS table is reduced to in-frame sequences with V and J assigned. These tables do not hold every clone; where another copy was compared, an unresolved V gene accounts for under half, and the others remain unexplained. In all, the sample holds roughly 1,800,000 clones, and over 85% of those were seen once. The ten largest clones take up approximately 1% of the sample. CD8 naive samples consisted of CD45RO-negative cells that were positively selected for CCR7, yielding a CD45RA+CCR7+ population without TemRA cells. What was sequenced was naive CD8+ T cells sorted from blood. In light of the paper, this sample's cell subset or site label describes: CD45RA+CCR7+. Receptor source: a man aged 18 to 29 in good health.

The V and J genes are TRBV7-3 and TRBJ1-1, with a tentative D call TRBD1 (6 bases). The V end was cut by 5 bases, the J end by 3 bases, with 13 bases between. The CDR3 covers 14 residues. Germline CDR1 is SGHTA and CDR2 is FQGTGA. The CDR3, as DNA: TGTGCCAGCAGCCGTACAGGGCTGGACACTGAAGCTTTCTTT. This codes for CASSRTGLDTEAFF.

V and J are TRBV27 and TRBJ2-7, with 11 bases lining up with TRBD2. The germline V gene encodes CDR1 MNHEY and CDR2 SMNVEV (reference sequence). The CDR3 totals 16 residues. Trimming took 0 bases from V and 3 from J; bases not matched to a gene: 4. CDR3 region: CASSLSGTSGYYEQYF. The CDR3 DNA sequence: TGTGCCAGCAGTTTATCGGGGACTAGCGGTTACTACGAGCAGTACTTC.

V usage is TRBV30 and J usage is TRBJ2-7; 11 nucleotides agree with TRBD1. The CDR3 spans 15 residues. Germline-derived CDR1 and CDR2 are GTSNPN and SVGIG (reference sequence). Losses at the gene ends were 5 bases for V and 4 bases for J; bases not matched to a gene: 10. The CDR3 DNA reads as TGTGCCTGGTCAGCCCTCCGGGACAGGGGGTACGAGCAGTACTTC. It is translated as CAWSALRDRGYEQYF.

This chain's CDR3 is CAWSGGEGTQPQHF. CDR3 nucleotides: TGTGCCTGGAGCGGGGGTGAGGGGACTCAGCCCCAGCATTTT. The genes are TRBV30 and TRBJ1-5; D may be TRBD1 (5 bases). The CDR3 has 14 residues. The V gene's germline CDR1 is GTSNPN and CDR2 SVGIG (reference sequence). V lost 3 bases, J lost 6 bases, and 15 bases lay in between. The full variable domain, in which reference TRBV30 and TRBJ1-5 provide the parts outside the CDR3, is SQTIHQWPATLVQPVGSPLSLECTVEGTSNPNLYWYRQAAGRGLQLLFYSVGIGQISSEVPQNLSASRPQDRQFILSSKKLLLSDSGFYLCAWSGGEGTQPQHFGDGTRLSIL.

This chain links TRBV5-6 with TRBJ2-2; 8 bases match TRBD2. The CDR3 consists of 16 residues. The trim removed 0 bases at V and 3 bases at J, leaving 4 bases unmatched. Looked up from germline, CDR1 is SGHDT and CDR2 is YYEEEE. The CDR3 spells CASSLGLAGHTGELFF. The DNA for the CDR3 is TGTGCCAGCAGCTTGGGGCTAGCGGGCCACACCGGGGAGCTGTTTTTT.

The CDR3, as DNA: TGTGCCAGCAGCGCCCAGGGGGCGCATTTAGCTGGTAATGAAAAACTGTTTTTT. It encodes CASSAQGAHLAGNEKLFF. V gene TRBV2 combines with J gene TRBJ1-4, with 8 bases that match TRBD1. The CDR3 is 18 amino acids. From germline, CDR1 is SNHLY and CDR2 FYNNEI. Unmatched junction bases numbered 16, after V lost 6 bases and J lost 4 bases.

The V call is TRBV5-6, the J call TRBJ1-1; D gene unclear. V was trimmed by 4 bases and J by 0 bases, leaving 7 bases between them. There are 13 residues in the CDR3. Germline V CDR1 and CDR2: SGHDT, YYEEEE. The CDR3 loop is CASSPRMNTEAFF. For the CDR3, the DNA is TGTGCCAGCAGCCCCCGGATGAACACTGAAGCTTTCTTT. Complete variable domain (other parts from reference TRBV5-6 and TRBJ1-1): DAGVTQSPTHLIKTRGQQVTLRCSPKSGHDTVSWYQQALGQGPQFIFQYYEEEERQRGNFPDRFSGHQFPNYSSELNVNALLLGDSALYLCASSPRMNTEAFFGQGTRLTVV.

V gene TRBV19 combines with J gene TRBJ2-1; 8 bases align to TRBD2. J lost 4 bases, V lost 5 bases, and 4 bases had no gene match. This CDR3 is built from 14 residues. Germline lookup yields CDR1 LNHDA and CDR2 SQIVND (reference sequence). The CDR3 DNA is TGTGCCAGTAGTGTGTCTAGCGGGTACAATGAGCAGTTCTTC. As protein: CASSVSSGYNEQFF.

CDR3 amino acids: CASSEWKGRGPDTQYF. CDR3 coding DNA: TGTGCCAGCAGTGAGTGGAAGGGCAGGGGACCAGATACGCAGTATTTT. J is TRBJ2-3 and V is TRBV6-1, with D maybe TRBD1 (6 bases). Germline values: CDR1 MNHNS, CDR2 SASEGT. The germline V and J ends were trimmed by 3 bases and 4 bases, with 17 bases remaining between them. The CDR3 contains 16 residues.

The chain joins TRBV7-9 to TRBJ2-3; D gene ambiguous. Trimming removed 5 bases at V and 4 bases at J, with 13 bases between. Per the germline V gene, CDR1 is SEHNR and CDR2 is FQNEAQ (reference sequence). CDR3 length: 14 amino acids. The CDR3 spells CASSLISTPDTQYF. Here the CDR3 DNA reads TGTGCCAGCAGCCTCATATCAACCCCAGATACGCAGTATTTT.

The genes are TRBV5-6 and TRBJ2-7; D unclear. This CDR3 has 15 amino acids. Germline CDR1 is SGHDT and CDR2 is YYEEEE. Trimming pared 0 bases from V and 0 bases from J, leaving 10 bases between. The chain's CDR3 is CASSLDGSGSYEQYF. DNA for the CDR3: TGTGCCAGCAGCTTGGACGGGTCGGGCTCCTACGAGCAGTACTTC.

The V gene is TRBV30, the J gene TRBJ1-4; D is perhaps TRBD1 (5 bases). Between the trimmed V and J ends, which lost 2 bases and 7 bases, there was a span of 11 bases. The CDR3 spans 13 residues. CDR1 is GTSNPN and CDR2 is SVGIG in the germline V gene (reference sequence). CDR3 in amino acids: CAWSLRQIEKLFF. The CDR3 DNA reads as TGTGCCTGGAGTTTGCGACAGATTGAAAAACTGTTTTTT.

The CDR3 coding sequence is TGCGCCAGCAGCCAAGATTCTTTCGGCGAGCAGTACTTC. Amino acids: CASSQDSFGEQYF. The chain couples TRBV4-3 to TRBJ2-7; no firm D call. CDR3 length equals 13 residues. Trimming cost V 0 bases and J 6 bases, with 9 bases left between them. Looked up from germline, CDR1 is LGHNA and CDR2 is YSLEER.

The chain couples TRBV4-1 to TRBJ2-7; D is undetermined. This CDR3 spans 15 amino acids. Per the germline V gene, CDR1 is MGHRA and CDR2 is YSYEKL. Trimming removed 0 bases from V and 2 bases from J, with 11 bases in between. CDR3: CASSQDLESPYEQYF. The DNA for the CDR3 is TGCGCCAGCAGCCAAGATTTGGAGTCCCCCTACGAGCAGTACTTC.

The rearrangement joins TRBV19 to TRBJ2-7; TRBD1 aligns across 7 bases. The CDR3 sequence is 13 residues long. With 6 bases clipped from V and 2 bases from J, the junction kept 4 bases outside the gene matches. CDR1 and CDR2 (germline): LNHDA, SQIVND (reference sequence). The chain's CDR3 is CASSLGQPYEQYF. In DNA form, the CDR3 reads TGTGCCAGTAGCCTGGGACAGCCCTACGAGCAGTACTTC.

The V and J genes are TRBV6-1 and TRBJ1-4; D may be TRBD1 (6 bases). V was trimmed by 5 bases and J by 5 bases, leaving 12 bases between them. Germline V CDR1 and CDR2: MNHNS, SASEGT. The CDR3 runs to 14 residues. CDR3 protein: CASSPKGGNEKLFF. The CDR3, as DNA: TGTGCCAGCAGTCCTAAGGGGGGGAATGAAAAACTGTTTTTT.

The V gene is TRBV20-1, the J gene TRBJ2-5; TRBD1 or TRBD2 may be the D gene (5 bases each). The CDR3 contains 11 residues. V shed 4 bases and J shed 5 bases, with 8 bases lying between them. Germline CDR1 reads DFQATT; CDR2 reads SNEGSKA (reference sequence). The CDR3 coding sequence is TGCAGTGCTAAAGGGGAGGAGACCCAGTACTTC. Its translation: CSAKGEETQYF.

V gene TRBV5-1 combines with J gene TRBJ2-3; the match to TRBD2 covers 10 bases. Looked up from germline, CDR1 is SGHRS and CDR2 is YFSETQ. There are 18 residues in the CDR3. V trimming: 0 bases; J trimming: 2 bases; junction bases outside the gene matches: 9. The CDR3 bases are TGCGCCAGCAGCTTGGCCCACGTCGGGACTAGCGACACAGATACGCAGTATTTT. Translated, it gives CASSLAHVGTSDTDTQYF.

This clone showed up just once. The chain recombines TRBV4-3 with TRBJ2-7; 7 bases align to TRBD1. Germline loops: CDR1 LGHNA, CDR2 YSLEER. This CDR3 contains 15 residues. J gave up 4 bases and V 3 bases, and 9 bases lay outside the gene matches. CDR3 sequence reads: CASSHGTDLVYEQYF. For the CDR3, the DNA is TGCGCCAGCAGCCATGGGACAGACCTTGTGTACGAGCAGTACTTC.

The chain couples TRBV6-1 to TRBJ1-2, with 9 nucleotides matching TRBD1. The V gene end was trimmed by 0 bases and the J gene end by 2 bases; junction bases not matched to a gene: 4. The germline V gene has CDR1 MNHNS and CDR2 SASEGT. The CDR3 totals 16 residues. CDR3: CASSEAWTGENYGYTF. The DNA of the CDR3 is TGTGCCAGCAGTGAAGCTTGGACAGGGGAAAACTATGGCTACACCTTC.

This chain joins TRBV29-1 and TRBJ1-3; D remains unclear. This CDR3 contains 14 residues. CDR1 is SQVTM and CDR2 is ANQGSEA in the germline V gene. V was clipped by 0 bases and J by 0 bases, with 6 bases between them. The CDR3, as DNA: TGCAGCGTTGAAGAGGTGGGCTCTGGAAACACCATATATTTT. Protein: CSVEEVGSGNTIYF.

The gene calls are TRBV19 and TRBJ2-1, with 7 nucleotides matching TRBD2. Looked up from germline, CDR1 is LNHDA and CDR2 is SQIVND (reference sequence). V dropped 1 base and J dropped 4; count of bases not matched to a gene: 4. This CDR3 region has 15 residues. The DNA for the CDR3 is TGTGCCAGTAGTATAGCGGCTAGCGGTTACAATGAGCAGTTCTTC. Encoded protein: CASSIAASGYNEQFF. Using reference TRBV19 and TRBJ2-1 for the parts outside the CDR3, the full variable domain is DGGITQSPKYLFRKEGQNVTLSCEQNLNHDAMYWYRQDPGQGLRLIYYSQIVNDFQKGDIAEGYSVSREKKESFPLTVTSAQKNPTAFYLCASSIAASGYNEQFFGPGTRLTVL.

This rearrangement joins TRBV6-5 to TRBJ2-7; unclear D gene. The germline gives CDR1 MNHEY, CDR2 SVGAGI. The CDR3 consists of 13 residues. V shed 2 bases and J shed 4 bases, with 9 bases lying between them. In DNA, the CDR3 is TGTGCCAGCAGTTACAACGCGGAATACGAGCAGTACTTC. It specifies CASSYNAEYEQYF.

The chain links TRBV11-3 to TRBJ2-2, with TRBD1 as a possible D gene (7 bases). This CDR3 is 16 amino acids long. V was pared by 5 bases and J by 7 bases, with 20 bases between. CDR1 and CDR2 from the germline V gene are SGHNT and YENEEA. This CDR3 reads CASSPPGGGRDGELFF. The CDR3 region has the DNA TGTGCCAGCAGCCCCCCCGGAGGGGGCAGAGACGGGGAGCTGTTTTTT.

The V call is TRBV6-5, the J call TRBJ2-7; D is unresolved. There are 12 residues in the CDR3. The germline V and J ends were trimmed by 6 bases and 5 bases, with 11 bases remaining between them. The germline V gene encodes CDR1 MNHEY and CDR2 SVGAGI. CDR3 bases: TGTGCCAGCAGCACTACTTCAAACGAGCAGTACTTC. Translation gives CASSTTSNEQYF.